Detailed here is one T cell receptor (beta chain). The antigen is undetermined. An amount of RNA that ranged from about 0.45 to 1 ug was reverse transcribed with random hexamers. The TCR beta CDR3 was amplified by immunoSEQ multiplex PCR across 54 Vbeta, 13 Jbeta. TCRdb used MiXCR to reprocess the immunoSEQ multiplex PCR reads, holding one entry per CDR3 protein. The sample lists 100,000 to 150,000 distinct CDR3 sequences; just over 90% were seen once. This sample stems from a study of CD8 T cells in Susac syndrome. Study-wide results and limits: The study conceded that relatively few individuals underwent its TCR sequencing and HLA analysis.

CDR1 and CDR2 from the germline V gene are MNHEY and SMNVEV (reference sequence). This CDR3 region has 15 residues. Between the trimmed V and J ends, which lost 3 bases and 1 base, there was a span of 12 bases. CD8+ and CD4+ T cells from blood underwent TCR beta sequencing. Multiple sclerosis controls were treatment-naive patients with stable or active relapsing-remitting disease. This receptor was obtained from a human donor with multiple sclerosis. Sequencing used CD8+ T cells from PBMCs. The chain carries TRBV27 and TRBJ1-1; D is ambiguous. The CDR3 coding sequence is TGTGCCAGCAGTTTTGGAGGACCGTGGAACACTGAAGCTTTCTTT. Its translation: CASSFGGPWNTEAFF.